The entry that follows covers one T cell receptor beta chain sequence. In its sample, this clonotype was seen once. No cognate antigen has been identified for it. The sample holds no much larger clone one base away, and base qualities are not on file. One read amounts to weak evidence. This entry comes from a study of CD8 T cells in Susac syndrome (dated 2019 in TCRdb). Notes on the research overall: Repertoire sequencing was used to test whether CD8+ T cell activation and differentiation in Susac syndrome was antigen driven. The investigation overall reported the following: The number of individuals in the TCR sequencing and HLA analysis was recognized as being relatively small.

RNA was extracted using the RNeasy kit, and about 0.5 to 1 ug of the RNA was reverse transcribed with random hexamers. The immunoSEQ multiplex PCR assay, covering 54 Vbeta and 13 Jbeta segments, was used to amplify TCR beta CDR3 regions. To correct PCR amplification bias, a synthetic template baseline was used for both primer optimization and computational correction. In the source study's methods: Reads were assigned to V, D and J genes according to IMGT and analyzed in immunoSEQ Analyzer, with only productive sequences retained. Clonality was calculated as one minus the Shannon entropy normalized by log2 of the number of productive unique sequences. For each patient and control, public and private clones were evaluated among the 100 most prevalent clones. Susac-specific clones were defined as absent from healthy and MS cohorts, roughly 1,100 published viral clones and other ImmuneACCESS disease sequences. TCRdb trimmed the raw reads at Q25, called clones with MiXCR and kept productive beta chains. Each record represents a unique CDR3 protein, reported with the most common genes and DNA among its rows. None of the V and J calls come from the authors' own analysis; TCRdb made them. This sample has 150,000 to 250,000 distinct CDR3 sequences in its table, and nearly 95% of those were observed once. Of the sample, 0.093% falls within the top ten clones.

From a lookup of the germline V gene, CDR1 and CDR2 are MNHEY and SVGAGI. Trimming removed 6 bases from V and 2 bases from J, leaving 16 bases between the germline ends. The CDR3 runs 15 residues from the cysteine to the phenylalanine. Left in the record is the CDR3 DNA by itself, 45 bases read in frame from the first base. Peripheral blood CD8+ and CD4+ T cells from healthy donors, Susac syndrome patients and multiple sclerosis patients were profiled by high-throughput TCR beta sequencing. The multiple sclerosis controls were treatment-naive patients whose relapsing-remitting disease, either stable or active, fulfilled the revised McDonald criteria. Bulk CD8+ and CD4+ T cells were purified magnetically by negative isolation, whereas CD8+ TEMRA cells were enriched by FACS. Blood was collected in EDTA tubes and processed within 24 hours, with PBMCs isolated through density gradient centrifugation. PBMCs destined for TCR sequencing were cryopreserved in liquid nitrogen and later thawed in a 37 °C water bath. A purity of at least 90% was achieved for sorted or isolated CD4+, CD8+ and CD8+ TEMRA cells.

Sequencing used CD4+ T cells from PBMCs. The receptor's source is a human donor with multiple sclerosis. Here the chain combines TRBV6-5 and TRBJ1-1; the D segment could be TRBD1, given 5 matching bases. For the CDR3, the sequence is CASRNSKGENTEAFF. At the DNA level, the sequence is TGTGCCAGCAGAAACTCGAAAGGGGAAAACACTGAAGCTTTCTTT.